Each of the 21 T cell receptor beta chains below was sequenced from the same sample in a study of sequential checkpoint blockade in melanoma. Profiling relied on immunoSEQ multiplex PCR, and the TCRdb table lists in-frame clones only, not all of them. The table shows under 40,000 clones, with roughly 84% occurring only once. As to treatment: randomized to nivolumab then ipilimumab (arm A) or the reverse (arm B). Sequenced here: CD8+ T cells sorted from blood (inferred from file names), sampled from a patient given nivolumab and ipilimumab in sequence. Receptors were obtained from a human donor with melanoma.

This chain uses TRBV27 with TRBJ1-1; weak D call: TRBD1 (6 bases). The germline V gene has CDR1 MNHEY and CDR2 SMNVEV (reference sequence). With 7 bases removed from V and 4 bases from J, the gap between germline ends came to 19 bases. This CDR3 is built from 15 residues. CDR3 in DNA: TGTGCCAGCACCCTACAGGGTGGTGGGGGCACTGAAGCTTTCTTT. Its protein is CASTLQGGGGTEAFF.

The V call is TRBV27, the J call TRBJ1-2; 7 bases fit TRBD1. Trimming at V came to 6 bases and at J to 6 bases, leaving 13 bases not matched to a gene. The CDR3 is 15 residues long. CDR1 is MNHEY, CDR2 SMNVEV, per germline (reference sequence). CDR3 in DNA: TGTGCCAGCAGCTACCGCTTAGACAGGGCGAATGGCTACACCTTC. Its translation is CASSYRLDRANGYTF.

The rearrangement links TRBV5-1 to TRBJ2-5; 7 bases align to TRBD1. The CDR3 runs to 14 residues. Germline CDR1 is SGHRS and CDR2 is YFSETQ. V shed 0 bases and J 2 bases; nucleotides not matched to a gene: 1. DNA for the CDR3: TGCGCCAGCAGCTTGGTACAGGGGCAAGAGACCCAGTACTTC. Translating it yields CASSLVQGQETQYF.

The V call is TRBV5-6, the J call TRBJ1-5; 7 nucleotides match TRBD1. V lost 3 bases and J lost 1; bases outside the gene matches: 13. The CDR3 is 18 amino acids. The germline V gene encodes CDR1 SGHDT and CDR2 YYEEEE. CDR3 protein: CASSSTGHDGYSNQPQHF. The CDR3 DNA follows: TGTGCCAGCAGCTCGACAGGGCATGATGGGTACAGCAATCAGCCCCAGCATTTT.

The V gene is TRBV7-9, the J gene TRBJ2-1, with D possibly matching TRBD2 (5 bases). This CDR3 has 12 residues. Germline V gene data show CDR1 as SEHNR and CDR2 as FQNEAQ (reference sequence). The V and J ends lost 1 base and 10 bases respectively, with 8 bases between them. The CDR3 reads CASSLGGGEQFF. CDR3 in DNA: TGTGCCAGCAGCTTAGGTGGAGGAGAGCAGTTCTTC.

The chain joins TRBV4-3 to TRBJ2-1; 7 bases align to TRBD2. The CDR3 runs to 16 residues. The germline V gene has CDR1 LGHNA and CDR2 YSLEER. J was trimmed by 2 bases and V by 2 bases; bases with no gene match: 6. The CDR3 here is CASSQIAREPYNEQFF. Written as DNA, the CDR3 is TGCGCCAGCAGCCAAATCGCGCGGGAGCCCTACAATGAGCAGTTCTTC.

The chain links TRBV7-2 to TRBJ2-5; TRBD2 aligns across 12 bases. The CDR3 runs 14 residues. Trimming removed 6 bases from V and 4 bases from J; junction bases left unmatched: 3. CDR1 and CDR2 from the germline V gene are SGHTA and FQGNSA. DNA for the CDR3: TGTGCCAGCAGTTCGGGACTAGCGGGAGAGACCCAGTACTTC. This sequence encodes CASSSGLAGETQYF. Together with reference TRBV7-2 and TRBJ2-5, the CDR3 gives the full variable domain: GAGVSQSPSNKVTEKGKDVELRCDPISGHTALYWYRQSLGQGLEFLIYFQGNSAPDKSGLPSDRFSAERTGGSVSTLTIQRTQQEDSAVYLCASSSGLAGETQYFGPGTRLLVL.

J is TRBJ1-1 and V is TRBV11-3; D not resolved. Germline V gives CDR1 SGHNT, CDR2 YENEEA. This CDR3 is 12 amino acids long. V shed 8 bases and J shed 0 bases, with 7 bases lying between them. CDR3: CASRRVNTEAFF. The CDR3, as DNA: TGTGCCAGCCGACGGGTGAACACTGAAGCTTTCTTT.

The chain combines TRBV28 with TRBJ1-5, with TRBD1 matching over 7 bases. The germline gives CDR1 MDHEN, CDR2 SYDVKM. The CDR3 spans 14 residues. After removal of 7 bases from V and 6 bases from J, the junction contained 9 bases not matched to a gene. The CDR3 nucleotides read TGTGCCAGCATTGGGAGACAGGGCCGTCAGCCCCAGCATTTT. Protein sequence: CASIGRQGRQPQHF.

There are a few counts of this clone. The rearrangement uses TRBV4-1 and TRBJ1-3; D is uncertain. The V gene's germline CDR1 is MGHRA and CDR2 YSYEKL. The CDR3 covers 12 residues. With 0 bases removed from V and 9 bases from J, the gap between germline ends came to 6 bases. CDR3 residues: CASSQEAGTIYF. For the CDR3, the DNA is TGCGCCAGCAGCCAAGAGGCGGGCACCATATATTTT.

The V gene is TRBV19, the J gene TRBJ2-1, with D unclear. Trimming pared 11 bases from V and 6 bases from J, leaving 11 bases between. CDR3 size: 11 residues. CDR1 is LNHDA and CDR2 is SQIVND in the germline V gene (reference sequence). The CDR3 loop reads CAVKRGNEQFF. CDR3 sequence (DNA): TGTGCCGTCAAGAGAGGCAATGAGCAGTTCTTC.

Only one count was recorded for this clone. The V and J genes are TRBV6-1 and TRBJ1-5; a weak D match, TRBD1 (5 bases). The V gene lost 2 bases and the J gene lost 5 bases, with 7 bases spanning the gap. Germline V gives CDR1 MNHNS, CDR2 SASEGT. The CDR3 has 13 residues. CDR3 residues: CASSEQGDQPQHF. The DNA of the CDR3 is TGTGCCAGCAGTGAACAGGGTGATCAGCCCCAGCATTTT.

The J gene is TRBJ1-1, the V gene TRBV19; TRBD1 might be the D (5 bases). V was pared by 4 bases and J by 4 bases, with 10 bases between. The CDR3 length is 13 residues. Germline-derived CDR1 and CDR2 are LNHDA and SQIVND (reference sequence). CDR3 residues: CASSTGSGTEAFF. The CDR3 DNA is TGTGCCAGTAGTACAGGGTCGGGCACTGAAGCTTTCTTT.

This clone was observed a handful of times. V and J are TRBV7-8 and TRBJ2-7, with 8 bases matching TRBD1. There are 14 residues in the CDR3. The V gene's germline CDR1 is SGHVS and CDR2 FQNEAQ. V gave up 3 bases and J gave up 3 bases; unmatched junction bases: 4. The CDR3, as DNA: TGTGCCAGCAGCTTCGGGACAGGAAACTACGAGCAGTACGTC. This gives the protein CASSFGTGNYEQYV.

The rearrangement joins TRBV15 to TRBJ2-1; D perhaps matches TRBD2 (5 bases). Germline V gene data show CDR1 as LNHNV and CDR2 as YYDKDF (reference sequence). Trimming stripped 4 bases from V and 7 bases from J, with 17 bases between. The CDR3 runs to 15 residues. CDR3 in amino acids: CATSNQRSSRNEQFF. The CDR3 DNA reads TGTGCCACCAGCAACCAAAGGTCTAGCAGAAATGAGCAGTTCTTC.

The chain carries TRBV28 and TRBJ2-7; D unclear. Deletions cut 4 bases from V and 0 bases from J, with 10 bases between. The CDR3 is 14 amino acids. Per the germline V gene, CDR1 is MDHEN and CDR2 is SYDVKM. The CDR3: CASSSLQTSYEQYF. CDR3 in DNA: TGTGCCAGCAGTTCCCTACAGACCTCCTACGAGCAGTACTTC.

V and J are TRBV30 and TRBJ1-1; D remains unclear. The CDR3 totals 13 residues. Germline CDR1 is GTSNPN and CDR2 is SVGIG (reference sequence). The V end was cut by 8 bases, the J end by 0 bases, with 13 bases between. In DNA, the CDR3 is TGTGCCGGAAAGACACCCTTGAACACTGAAGCTTTCTTT. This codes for CAGKTPLNTEAFF. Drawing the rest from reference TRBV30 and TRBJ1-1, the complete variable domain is SQTIHQWPATLVQPVGSPLSLECTVEGTSNPNLYWYRQAAGRGLQLLFYSVGIGQISSEVPQNLSASRPQDRQFILSSKKLLLSDSGFYLCAGKTPLNTEAFFGQGTRLTVV.

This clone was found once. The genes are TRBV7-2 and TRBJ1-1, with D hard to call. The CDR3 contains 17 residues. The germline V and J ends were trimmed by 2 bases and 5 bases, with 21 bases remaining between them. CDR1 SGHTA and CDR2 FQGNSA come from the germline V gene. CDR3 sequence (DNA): TGTGCCAGCAGCTTAACGGCGGGTATCGGGTCGGGGACTGAAGCTTTCTTT. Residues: CASSLTAGIGSGTEAFF.

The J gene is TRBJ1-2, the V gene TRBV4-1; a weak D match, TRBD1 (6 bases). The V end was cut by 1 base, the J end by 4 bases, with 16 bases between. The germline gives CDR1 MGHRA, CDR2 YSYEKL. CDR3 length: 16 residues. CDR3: CASSQVYSTGSYGYTF. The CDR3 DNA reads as TGCGCCAGCAGCCAAGTTTATTCTACAGGGAGCTATGGCTACACCTTC.

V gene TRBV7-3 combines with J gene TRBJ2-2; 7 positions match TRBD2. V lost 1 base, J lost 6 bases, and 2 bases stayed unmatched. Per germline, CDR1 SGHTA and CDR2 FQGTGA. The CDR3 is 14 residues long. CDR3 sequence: CASSLKAGAGELFF. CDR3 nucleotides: TGTGCCAGCAGCTTAAAGGCGGGAGCCGGGGAGCTGTTTTTT.

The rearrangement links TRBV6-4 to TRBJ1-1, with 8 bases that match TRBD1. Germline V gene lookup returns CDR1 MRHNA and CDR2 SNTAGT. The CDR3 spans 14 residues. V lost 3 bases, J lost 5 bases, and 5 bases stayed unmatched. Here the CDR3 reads CASSDRTGWTEAFF. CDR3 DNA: TGTGCCAGCAGTGATCGGACAGGGTGGACTGAAGCTTTCTTT.